This T cell receptor beta chain was obtained from a study of chemoradiotherapy in HPV16-positive cancers. General study findings and limits: HPV-specific T cells were functionally defined from only a couple of HPV16-positive patients. Candidate HPV-specific clones and E7-related TCR motifs grew in tumor during treatment.

A word on this clone: The antigen is undetermined.

Trimming shortened V by 4 bases and J by 6 bases, and 18 bases separated the two germline ends. Looked up from germline, CDR1 is SQVTM and CDR2 is ANQGSEA. The CDR3 covers 14 residues. Measured with immunoSEQ multiplex PCR; TCRdb has only the in-frame clones, and not every one. Seen here are tens of thousands of clones, roughly 94% observed once, and the top ten hold approximately 3%. The chain combines TRBV29-1 with TRBJ1-2; TRBD1 might be the D (5 bases). This TCR came from a human donor with HPV-associated anogenital cancer. This material was acquired from a patient who underwent chemoradiotherapy. The DNA of the CDR3 is TGCAGCGTTGGAGCCCCTGAAGGGGCAGATGGCTACACCTTC. The encoded protein is CSVGAPEGADGYTF.